A single sample is the source of the 27 T cell receptor beta chains below, sequenced in a study of shared clonotypes between healthy human individuals. Profiled with immunoSEQ multiplex PCR; TCRdb holds only in-frame clones, not every one. The sample holds more than 2 million clones; about 94% are singletons and the top ten take less than 0.15%. The sequenced sample consisted of naive CD4+ T cells sorted from blood. The subset is: CD45RA+ positively selected. The origin of the receptors is a young man in good health.

The rearrangement links TRBV2 to TRBJ1-2; D is perhaps TRBD1 (5 bases). The V gene's germline CDR1 is SNHLY and CDR2 FYNNEI. The CDR3 loop spans 16 amino acids. Trimming removed 10 bases at V and 5 bases at J, with 26 bases between. Here the CDR3 reads CAIEGQGIGAAYGYTF. CDR3 DNA: TGTGCCATCGAGGGGCAGGGAATAGGTGCGGCGTATGGCTACACCTTC.

The chain uses TRBV7-2 and TRBJ2-5, with D perhaps TRBD2 (6 bases). CDR3 length: 17 residues. Germline V gene lookup returns CDR1 SGHTA and CDR2 FQGNSA. Trimming shortened V by 5 bases and J by 2 bases, and 21 bases separated the two germline ends. CDR3 region: CASSPSLALRRQETQYF. The CDR3 DNA reads TGTGCCAGCAGCCCATCTCTAGCGCTCAGGCGGCAAGAGACCCAGTACTTC.

This clone was seen a single time. The rearrangement uses TRBV7-2 and TRBJ1-1, with D perhaps matching TRBD1 (6 bases). The CDR3 consists of 15 residues. Germline V gene lookup returns CDR1 SGHTA and CDR2 FQGNSA. Trimming shortened V by 0 bases and J by 1 base, and 9 bases separated the two germline ends. CDR3 in DNA: TGTGCCAGCAGCTTAGCGCAACAGGGGAACACTGAAGCTTTCTTT. Its protein product is CASSLAQQGNTEAFF.

J is TRBJ2-1 and V is TRBV10-1; perhaps TRBD2 as D (6 bases). The V and J ends lost 9 bases and 4 bases respectively, with 16 bases between them. Germline V gene sequence: CDR1 WNHNN, CDR2 SYGVQD (reference sequence). The CDR3 spans 14 residues. The CDR3 is CARVAAREYNEQFF. CDR3 nucleotide sequence: TGCGCCAGGGTAGCGGCCAGAGAATACAATGAGCAGTTCTTC.

V and J are TRBV7-8 and TRBJ2-2; D might be TRBD2 (7 bases). V was clipped by 5 bases and J by 0 bases, with 19 bases between them. The CDR3 is 18 amino acids. Germline CDR1 and CDR2: SGHVS and FQNEAQ. This CDR3 reads CASSPRTGGTANTGELFF. The CDR3 coding sequence is TGTGCCAGCAGCCCAAGAACGGGGGGCACGGCGAACACCGGGGAGCTGTTTTTT.

The rearrangement uses TRBV4-2 and TRBJ2-1; TRBD2 matches at 7 bases. Losses at the gene ends were 0 bases for V and 2 bases for J; bases not matched to a gene: 4. Germline V gene lookup returns CDR1 LGHNA and CDR2 YNFKEQ. The CDR3 runs to 16 residues. The CDR3 loop reads CASSQDGRGTYNEQFF. DNA of the CDR3: TGTGCCAGCAGCCAAGATGGGAGGGGTACCTACAATGAGCAGTTCTTC.

The sample holds one count of this clone. The same CDR3 also results from other DNA sequences found in this sample. The CDR3 DNA sequence: TGCGCCAGCAGCTTGCCGGGACAGGGCTCCTACGAGCAGTACTTC. It translates to CASSLPGQGSYEQYF. This chain joins TRBV5-1 and TRBJ2-7; 9 bases agree with TRBD1. The CDR3 runs to 15 residues. Germline V gives CDR1 SGHRS, CDR2 YFSETQ. The V segment lost 1 base and the J segment 0 bases; nucleotides outside the gene matches: 2.

The chain recombines TRBV6-1 with TRBJ2-7; either TRBD1 or TRBD2 may fit D (5 bases each). Germline CDR1 reads MNHNS; CDR2 reads SASEGT. The CDR3 totals 15 residues. Trimming took off 5 bases at V and 6 bases at J, with 20 bases between the two ends. DNA for the CDR3: TGTGCCAGCAGTAGACCCTCGGGGCTGGGTTTCGAGCAGTACTTC. As protein: CASSRPSGLGFEQYF.

About this clone: Other DNA sequences in the same sample also yield this CDR3. J is TRBJ2-7 and V is TRBV27; a weak D match, TRBD2 (5 bases). The V end was cut by 5 bases, the J end by 0 bases, with 11 bases between. There are 14 residues in the CDR3. Germline values: CDR1 MNHEY, CDR2 SMNVEV (reference sequence). The DNA of the CDR3 is TGTGCCAGCAGTCGCGGGCTTCTCTCCTACGAGCAGTACTTC. It is translated as CASSRGLLSYEQYF.

This chain connects TRBV10-3 to TRBJ2-1; 10 bases are a match to TRBD2. The CDR3 has 18 amino acids. V was clipped by 2 bases and J by 5 bases; unmatched bases: 12. CDR1 and CDR2 from the germline V gene are ENHRY and SYGVKD. CDR3 nucleotide sequence: TGTGCCATCAGTGAGCTGAGGGGAGGTACTAGCGGGGACAATGAGCAGTTCTTC. It specifies CAISELRGGTSGDNEQFF.

Concerning this clone itself: This specimen includes other DNA sequences encoding the same CDR3. This chain uses TRBV29-1 with TRBJ1-1; weak D call: TRBD1 (5 bases). V dropped 4 bases and J dropped 1 base, with 10 bases sitting between them. Germline lookup yields CDR1 SQVTM and CDR2 ANQGSEA. The CDR3 extends over 13 amino acids. CDR3 sequence: CSVVGRANTEAFF. CDR3 DNA sequence: TGCAGCGTTGTCGGCAGGGCGAACACTGAAGCTTTCTTT.

The chain has TRBV9 and TRBJ2-3; D might be TRBD1 (7 bases). CDR3 length equals 15 residues. V lost 4 bases to trimming and J lost 4 bases, with 16 bases between them. CDR1 and CDR2 from the germline V gene are SGDLS and YYNGEE. Here the CDR3 reads CASSTRQGGSDTQYF. Here the CDR3 DNA reads TGTGCCAGCAGCACCAGACAGGGAGGTTCAGATACGCAGTATTTT.

As to this clone: At the DNA level, this CDR3 is encoded by other sequences in the same sample as well. The J gene is TRBJ2-7, the V gene TRBV5-1, with 7 bases identical to TRBD2. V gave up 4 bases and J gave up 6 bases; unmatched junction bases: 7. Germline lookup yields CDR1 SGHRS and CDR2 YFSETQ. The CDR3 is 13 amino acids. DNA for the CDR3: TGCGCCAGCAGCCCCGGGGGGTTGGGCGAGCAGTACTTC. Translating it yields CASSPGGLGEQYF.

The chain uses TRBV10-3 and TRBJ1-1, with D uncertain. The germline V gene has CDR1 ENHRY and CDR2 SYGVKD. V was clipped by 4 bases and J by 1 base, with 13 bases between them. This CDR3 has 15 residues. The CDR3 spells CAISVAAAANTEAFF. For the CDR3, the DNA is TGTGCCATCAGTGTAGCTGCGGCGGCGAACACTGAAGCTTTCTTT.

The CDR3 DNA follows: TGTGCCAGCAGTTACCACCCGGGAGGGCCGGGGGAGCAGTTCTTC. Translated, it gives CASSYHPGGPGEQFF. The rearrangement uses TRBV6-5 and TRBJ2-1; 8 bases align to TRBD2. This CDR3 comprises 15 residues. V shed 2 bases and J 10 bases; nucleotides not matched to a gene: 10. Germline V gene data show CDR1 as MNHEY and CDR2 as SVGAGI.

CDR3 bases: TGTGCCAGCAGCTTTCGACCTGGGGACACTGAAGCTTTCTTT. Residues: CASSFRPGDTEAFF. The gene calls are TRBV9 and TRBJ1-1; D not certain. CDR3 size: 14 residues. From germline, CDR1 is SGDLS and CDR2 YYNGEE. Trimming took off 4 bases at V and 3 bases at J, with 13 bases between the two ends.

The J gene is TRBJ2-3, the V gene TRBV4-3; D call uncertain. Trimming left V 0 bases short and J 3 bases short, with 13 bases between. The CDR3 sequence is 16 residues long. The germline V gene has CDR1 LGHNA and CDR2 YSLEER. CDR3 in DNA: TGCGCCAGCAGCCAAGATCGGAAGGGTGGGACAGATACGCAGTATTTT. Translating it yields CASSQDRKGGTDTQYF.

The chain carries TRBV6-6 and TRBJ1-1, with D unresolved. This CDR3 has 15 residues. The germline CDR1 and CDR2 sequences are MNHNY and SVGAGI (reference sequence). Trimming took 0 bases from V and 1 from J, leaving 9 bases between them. CDR3: CASSYSEPKNTEAFF. CDR3 in DNA: TGTGCCAGCAGTTACTCGGAGCCCAAGAACACTGAAGCTTTCTTT.

Worth noting for this clone: Additional DNA sequences in this sample encode the identical CDR3. The V and J genes are TRBV5-1 and TRBJ2-3, with a possible D match to TRBD2 (6 bases). Germline CDR1 and CDR2: SGHRS and YFSETQ. Trimming stripped 4 bases from V and 0 bases from J, with 6 bases between. The CDR3 is 13 residues long. CDR3 coding DNA: TGCGCCAGCAGCCGGGGGAGCACAGATACGCAGTATTTT. Its protein is CASSRGSTDTQYF.

The rearrangement joins TRBV30 to TRBJ2-1, with D possibly TRBD1 on 6 matching bases. The germline V and J ends were trimmed by 1 base and 6 bases, with 16 bases remaining between them. The CDR3 extends over 15 amino acids. The germline gives CDR1 GTSNPN, CDR2 SVGIG (reference sequence). The CDR3 reads CAWSGGQGTGNEQFF. CDR3 nucleotides: TGTGCCTGGAGTGGAGGGCAGGGGACGGGCAATGAGCAGTTCTTC.

In this sample, this clone turned up once. The chain couples TRBV11-1 to TRBJ1-1; D remains unclear. This CDR3 has 16 amino acids. The germline CDR1 and CDR2 sequences are SGHAT and FQDESV (reference sequence). Trimming shortened V by 3 bases and J by 1 base, and 15 bases separated the two germline ends. CDR3 coding DNA: TGTGCCAGCAGCTTCCGCGTAGGAACACAGAACACTGAAGCTTTCTTT. It yields the protein CASSFRVGTQNTEAFF.

This chain joins TRBV29-1 and TRBJ2-3; 7 bases fit TRBD2. Germline assignment: CDR1 SQVTM and CDR2 ANQGSEA. The CDR3 covers 10 residues. V was clipped by 8 bases and J by 6 bases; unmatched bases: 2. The CDR3 reads CSSGGDTQYF. In DNA, the CDR3 is TGCAGCTCCGGGGGGGATACGCAGTATTTT.

In its sample, this clone was seen once. The chain recombines TRBV6-5 with TRBJ2-7, with 8 positions matching TRBD1. This CDR3 has 15 residues. The germline V gene encodes CDR1 MNHEY and CDR2 SVGAGI. The V and J ends lost 5 bases and 2 bases, in that order; junction bases with no gene match: 8. CDR3 DNA: TGTGCCAGCAGTGCAGACAGGGGCCCTACCTACGAGCAGTACTTC. Protein: CASSADRGPTYEQYF.

For this clone: This same CDR3 is encoded by further DNA sequences in the sample. The gene calls are TRBV6-5 and TRBJ1-5; possibly TRBD1 for D (6 bases). V was shortened by 0 bases and J by 3 bases, with 9 bases between the two germline ends. The CDR3 covers 15 residues. Germline V gives CDR1 MNHEY, CDR2 SVGAGI. The CDR3 region has the DNA TGTGCCAGCAGTTACTCAGGGGGGAACAATCAGCCCCAGCATTTT. This translates into CASSYSGGNNQPQHF.

The chain recombines TRBV2 with TRBJ1-4, with D unclear. The CDR3 runs to 15 residues. The germline V gene has CDR1 SNHLY and CDR2 FYNNEI. V lost 7 bases to trimming and J lost 0 bases, with 12 bases between them. The CDR3 sequence: CASTPRRATNEKLFF. The DNA for the CDR3 is TGTGCCAGCACGCCCCGGCGGGCAACTAATGAAAAACTGTTTTTT.

J is TRBJ2-5 and V is TRBV11-3; 7 bases match TRBD2. Per germline, CDR1 SGHNT and CDR2 YENEEA. V gave up 1 base and J gave up 7 bases; unmatched junction bases: 9. This CDR3 has 15 amino acids. CDR3 DNA sequence: TGTGCCAGCAGCTTAGGCCGGGGGGTTTACGGGACCCAGTACTTC. This codes for CASSLGRGVYGTQYF. Using reference TRBV11-3 and TRBJ2-5 for the parts outside the CDR3, the full variable domain is EAGVVQSPRYKIIEKKQPVAFWCNPISGHNTLYWYLQNLGQGPELLIRYENEEAVDDSQLPKDRFSAERLKGVDSTLKIQPAELGDSAVYLCASSLGRGVYGTQYFGPGTRLLVL.

The chain employs TRBV4-1 and TRBJ1-4, with TRBD1 as a possible D gene (6 bases). CDR1 and CDR2 (germline): MGHRA, YSYEKL. V dropped 2 bases and J dropped 4 bases, with 14 bases sitting between them. The CDR3 length is 16 residues. CDR3 nucleotides: TGCGCCAGCAGCCAAAGGAGGGCAGGGGATAATGAAAAACTGTTTTTT. It yields the protein CASSQRRAGDNEKLFF.